This TCR beta chain emerged from a study of coeliac disease. The study's findings and limits: The authors judged this method unsuitable for unbiased gliadin-specific T cell detection. Control samples showed higher TRB and TRG clonality than intraepithelial and lamina propria samples in active celiac disease.

The CDR3 is made up of 14 amino acids. V was pared by 4 bases and J by 2 bases, with 10 bases between. Germline-derived CDR1 and CDR2 are MNHNS and SASEGT. Assay used: immunoSEQ multiplex PCR; TCRdb lists only in-frame clones, some missing. The sample has 3,500 to 4,000 clones, around 71% seen once. Sequencing used one aliquot of 500,000 or so cells per fraction. With regard to this clone: Its specificity is unknown.

The sequenced sample consisted of intraepithelial lymphocytes from the gut. This receptor was obtained from a woman between 55 and 75 years old with active celiac disease. This chain joins TRBV6-1 and TRBJ2-3, with D maybe TRBD2 (5 bases). This chain's CDR3 is CASSVLVTTDTQYF. The CDR3 DNA sequence: TGTGCCAGCAGTGTACTAGTTACCACAGATACGCAGTATTTT.